Given below is one T cell receptor (beta chain) in context. Its antigen is unidentified. These data come from a study of T cell responses to AZD1222 COVID-19 vaccine. Study-level results: Donors were largely white British and mainly female; clonal diversity was possibly underestimated. Nearly half of spike-specific TCRs reportedly target unmutated variant regions. Following two doses of AZD1222, Spike-specific TCR breadth and depth rose.

CDR3 length: 13 amino acids. Trimming pared 0 bases from V and 6 bases from J, leaving 8 bases between. CDR1 SEHNR and CDR2 FQNEAQ come from the germline V gene (reference sequence). Assay used: immunoSEQ multiplex PCR; TCRdb lists only in-frame clones, some missing. The data contain fewer than 85,000 clones, 88% of them seen just once; the ten biggest clones take up approximately 5%. The chain carries TRBV7-9 and TRBJ1-2; TRBD1 might be the D (5 bases). This TCR was recovered from an adult who received the MenACWY meningococcal vaccine as a control. Material: peripheral blood, obtained 28 days after the second dose of the MenACWY control vaccine. The CDR3 region has the DNA TGTGCCAGCAGCTTAGCGGCAGGGAATGGCTACACCTTC. This gives the protein CASSLAAGNGYTF.